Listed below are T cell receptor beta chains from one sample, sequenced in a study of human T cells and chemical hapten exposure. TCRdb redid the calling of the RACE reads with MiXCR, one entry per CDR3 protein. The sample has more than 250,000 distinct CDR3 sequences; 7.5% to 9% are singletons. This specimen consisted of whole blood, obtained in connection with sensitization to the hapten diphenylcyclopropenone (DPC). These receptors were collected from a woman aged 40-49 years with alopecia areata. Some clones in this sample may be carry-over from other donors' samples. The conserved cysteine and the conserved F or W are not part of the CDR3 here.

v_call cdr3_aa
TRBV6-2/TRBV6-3 ASSYGISNQPQH
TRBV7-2 ASSLERGIQY
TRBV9 ASSVGAGGNSGNTIY
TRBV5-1 ASSLTQGWIEGYT
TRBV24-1 ATSSFPGTGDHTGELF
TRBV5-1 ASSLAALAATDTQY
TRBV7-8 ASSLEPYTNEKLF
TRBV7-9 ASSATGALAKNIQY
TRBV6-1 ASSEHNYGGTEAF
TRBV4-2 ASSQDQRGNTIY
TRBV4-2 ASSQVALGGNEQF
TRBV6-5 ASTDPRGNTIY